This T cell receptor beta chain is from a study of shared clonotypes between healthy human individuals. Study overall: A couple of women and a few men aged 18 to 49 made up the donors.

In the case of this clone: The antigen is unknown.

General study results and limits: Rarefaction curves obtained for sorted subsets showed sequencing incomplete despite large depth.

Profiled with immunoSEQ multiplex PCR; TCRdb holds only in-frame clones, not every one. Altogether 2,500,000 or so clones are present, more than 85% being singletons, with the ten largest covering roughly 0.39%. This CDR3 spans 18 amino acids. Naive CD4+ cells were CD45RA-selected; the remaining cells were memory. This chain uses TRBV21-1 with TRBJ2-5; the table assigns TRBD2, which was not confirmed against the DNA. TRBV21-1 is marked as a pseudogene. This TCR was sampled from a man younger than 30 in good health. Some clones in this sample may be carry-over from other donors' samples. The sequencing input was naive CD4+ T cells from PBMCs. Subset indicated: CD45RA+ positively selected. CDR3 amino acids: CASGRTGTSGRRGETQYF. CDR3 bases: TGTGCCAGCGGAAGGACCGGGACTAGCGGGAGAAGGGGTGAGACCCAGTACTTC.